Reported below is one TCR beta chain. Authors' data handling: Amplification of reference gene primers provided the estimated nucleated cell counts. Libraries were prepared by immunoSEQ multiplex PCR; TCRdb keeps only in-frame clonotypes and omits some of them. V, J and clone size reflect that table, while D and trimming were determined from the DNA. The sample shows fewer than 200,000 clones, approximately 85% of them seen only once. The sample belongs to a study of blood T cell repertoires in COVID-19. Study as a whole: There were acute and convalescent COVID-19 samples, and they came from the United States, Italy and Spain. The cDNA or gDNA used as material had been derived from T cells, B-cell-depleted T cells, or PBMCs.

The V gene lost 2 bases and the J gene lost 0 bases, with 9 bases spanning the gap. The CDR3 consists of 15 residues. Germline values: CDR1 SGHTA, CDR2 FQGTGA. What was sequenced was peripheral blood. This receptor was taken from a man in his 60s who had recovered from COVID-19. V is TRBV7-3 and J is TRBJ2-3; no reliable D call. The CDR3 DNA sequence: TGTGCCAGCAGCTTATTGGCATCTAGCACAGATACGCAGTATTTT. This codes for CASSLLASSTDTQYF.